These 32 T cell receptor beta chains were all obtained from the same sample, sequenced in a study of T-cell memory formation after mild COVID-19. TCRdb re-analysed the 5' RACE reads in MiXCR, keeping a single row per CDR3 protein. This table has roughly 310,000 distinct CDR3 sequences, around 15% appearing once. The sequenced material came from PBMCs or a T cell subset sorted from them (not recorded which). All receptors derive from a man younger than 35 who had mild COVID-19 (a few samples of this study predate the infection). Cell type and time point are not known.

V gene TRBV28 combines with J gene TRBJ2-5; TRBD1 is a possible D gene (5 bases). V was clipped by 4 bases and J by 1 base, with 10 bases between them. From germline, CDR1 is MDHEN and CDR2 SYDVKM. This CDR3 has 14 residues. The CDR3: CASSSRVFQETQYF. CDR3 DNA: TGTGCCAGCAGTTCCAGGGTTTTCCAAGAGACCCAGTACTTC.

The chain's CDR3 is CASSLGGGRTGYTF. CDR3 nucleotide sequence: TGTGCCAGCAGCTTGGGAGGGGGGAGGACTGGCTACACCTTC. The rearrangement links TRBV5-4 to TRBJ1-2, with D tentatively TRBD1 (6 bases). V was clipped by 0 bases and J by 7 bases, with 13 bases between them. The germline CDR1 and CDR2 sequences are SGHNT and YYREEE (reference sequence). This CDR3 contains 14 residues.

In this sample, this clonotype turned up a few times. V is TRBV29-1 and J is TRBJ2-5; 9 bases are a match to TRBD2. With V trimmed by 6 bases and J by 0 bases, 5 bases remained unmatched. The CDR3 spans 14 residues. Germline loops: CDR1 SQVTM, CDR2 ANQGSEA. Written as DNA, the CDR3 is TGCAGCGTGAGACTAGCGGCTTACCAAGAGACCCAGTACTTC. It specifies CSVRLAAYQETQYF.

The chain carries TRBV3-1 and TRBJ2-2; D not certain. Trimming cost V 4 bases and J 3 bases, with 12 bases left between them. Germline CDR1 reads LGHDT; CDR2 reads YNNKEL (reference sequence). This CDR3 region has 15 residues. Here the CDR3 DNA reads TGTGCCAGCAGCCCAACGGGTGGGTACACCGGGGAGCTGTTTTTT. This gives the protein CASSPTGGYTGELFF.

This rearrangement joins TRBV6-2 or TRBV6-3 to TRBJ1-1; a weak D match, TRBD1 (6 bases). CDR3 length: 13 residues. CDR1 and CDR2 (germline): MNHEY, SVGEGT. The ends were cut back, 6 bases at V and 3 bases at J, with 11 bases in the middle. CDR3 DNA sequence: TGTGCCAGCAGATCCACAGGGTACACTGAAGCTTTCTTT. Amino acids: CASRSTGYTEAFF.

The chain couples TRBV6-5 to TRBJ1-6; possibly TRBD1 for D (5 bases). The CDR3 runs 16 residues. Germline V lookup: CDR1 MNHEY, CDR2 SVGAGI. V lost 3 bases to trimming and J lost 4 bases, with 13 bases between them. The CDR3 DNA is TGTGCCAGCAGTTATTGGGGCCAACTTTATAATTCACCCCTCCACTTT. Its translation is CASSYWGQLYNSPLHF.

CDR3 DNA sequence: TGCAGCGTTGCCAGCGGACCAATCTCCTACGAGCAGTACTTC. This sequence encodes CSVASGPISYEQYF. The chain has TRBV29-1 and TRBJ2-7, with D possibly TRBD2 on 5 matching bases. CDR1 is SQVTM, CDR2 ANQGSEA, per germline. This CDR3 is built from 14 residues. V lost 4 bases and J lost 0, with 13 bases in between.

This clonotype has just a few counts. The chain has TRBV13 and TRBJ2-5; the D call may be TRBD1 or TRBD2 (5 bases each). CDR3 length equals 13 residues. The germline V gene has CDR1 PRHDT and CDR2 FYEKMQ (reference sequence). The V gene lost 5 bases and the J gene lost 9 bases, with 16 bases spanning the gap. CDR3 nucleotide sequence: TGTGCCAGCAGCCCGGTCATCCGAGGGGCCCAGTACTTC. It encodes CASSPVIRGAQYF.

This clonotype was picked up a small number of times. This chain joins TRBV9 and TRBJ2-5, with D perhaps TRBD1 or TRBD2 (6 bases each). The CDR3 sequence is 15 residues long. V was shortened by 4 bases and J by 3 bases, with 16 bases between the two germline ends. Germline CDR1 is SGDLS and CDR2 is YYNGEE. The CDR3 loop reads CASSPYGGPEETQYF. In nucleotides, the CDR3 is TGTGCCAGCAGCCCTTACGGGGGCCCGGAAGAGACCCAGTACTTC.

This clonotype was seen repeatedly, ten times or more. This CDR3 reads CASSVGPAGVNEQFF. In nucleotides, the CDR3 is TGTGCCAGCAGCGTAGGGCCAGCGGGGGTCAATGAGCAGTTCTTC. J is TRBJ2-1 and V is TRBV9, with 8 bases matching TRBD2. The CDR3 is 15 residues long. CDR1 and CDR2 from the germline V gene are SGDLS and YYNGEE. The ends lost 0 bases at V and 6 bases at J; junction bases unmatched: 5.

The chain uses TRBV4-1 and TRBJ2-7; D gene unclear. CDR1 is MGHRA and CDR2 is YSYEKL in the germline V gene. V lost 4 bases and J 5 bases, leaving 12 bases between the germline ends. CDR3 length equals 13 residues. The CDR3 sequence: CASSPGSGDEQYF. The CDR3 DNA reads as TGCGCCAGCAGCCCGGGTTCGGGTGACGAGCAGTACTTC.

The chain is built from TRBV4-1 and TRBJ2-4; 7 nucleotides agree with TRBD1. J was trimmed by 5 bases and V by 1 base; bases with no gene match: 8. CDR1 and CDR2 from the germline V gene are MGHRA and YSYEKL. The CDR3 spans 16 residues. CDR3 sequence (DNA): TGCGCCAGCAGCCAAGGACCCGGGACAGTGGAAAACATTCAGTACTTC. This codes for CASSQGPGTVENIQYF.

The chain links TRBV6-5 to TRBJ2-1, with D perhaps given as TRBD1 or TRBD2 (5 bases each). Germline CDR1 MNHEY, CDR2 SVGAGI. V lost 2 bases and J lost 4, with 12 bases in between. The CDR3 is 15 amino acids. Here the CDR3 reads CASSYRGEGYNEQFF. CDR3 DNA: TGTGCCAGCAGTTACCGGGGTGAGGGGTACAATGAGCAGTTCTTC.

A few counts support this clonotype. The chain couples TRBV28 to TRBJ1-5; D gene ambiguous. CDR3 size: 12 residues. Germline loops: CDR1 MDHEN, CDR2 SYDVKM. V was trimmed by 5 bases and J by 9 bases, leaving 11 bases between them. The CDR3 is CASSLGLTPQHF. The CDR3, as DNA: TGTGCCAGCAGTCTCGGCCTGACGCCCCAGCATTTT. Full variable domain (remainder filled in from reference TRBV28 and TRBJ1-5): DVKVTQSSRYLVKRTGEKVFLECVQDMDHENMFWYRQDPGLGLRLIYFSYDVKMKEKGDIPEGYSVSREKKERFSLILESASTNQTSMYLCASSLGLTPQHFGDGTRLSIL.

The chain combines TRBV27 with TRBJ1-5; D unresolved. The CDR3 is 14 residues long. The V end lost 0 bases, the J end lost 9 bases, and 12 bases lay between the germline ends. Per the germline V gene, CDR1 is MNHEY and CDR2 is SMNVEV (reference sequence). The CDR3 coding sequence is TGTGCCAGCAGTTTATCGTCGGCGGCCCGGCCCCAGCATTTT. It translates to CASSLSSAARPQHF.

V gene TRBV28 combines with J gene TRBJ2-5; 10 bases are a match to TRBD1. V shed 3 bases, J shed 3 bases, and the junction held 4 bases outside the gene matches. CDR3 length: 15 amino acids. Germline V gene data show CDR1 as MDHEN and CDR2 as SYDVKM. The DNA of the CDR3 is TGTGCCAGCAGTTTCCTAGGACAGGGGGAAGAGACCCAGTACTTC. Amino acids: CASSFLGQGEETQYF.

This chain connects TRBV30 to TRBJ1-5, with 7 bases aligning to TRBD1. This CDR3 comprises 15 residues. The germline V gene encodes CDR1 GTSNPN and CDR2 SVGIG (reference sequence). Trimming at V came to 0 bases and at J to 5 bases, leaving 7 bases not matched to a gene. The CDR3 sequence: CAWSVRQGGDQPQHF. As DNA, the CDR3 is TGTGCCTGGAGTGTCAGACAGGGAGGCGATCAGCCCCAGCATTTT.

The sample holds a few counts of this clonotype. The V and J genes are TRBV5-1 and TRBJ1-4, with a weak D call TRBD1 (6 bases). The CDR3 length is 15 residues. V lost 4 bases and J lost 1, with 11 bases in between. The V gene's germline CDR1 is SGHRS and CDR2 YFSETQ. The CDR3 coding sequence is TGCGCCAGCAGCCCCCGACAGGAAACTAATGAAAAACTGTTTTTT. Translated: CASSPRQETNEKLFF.

This clonotype was picked up a small number of times. The chain is built from TRBV23-1 and TRBJ1-6, with D hard to call. TRBV23-1 is noted as an ORF with a role that remains uncertain. V was clipped by 5 bases and J by 6 bases, with 11 bases between them. The CDR3 consists of 14 residues. As DNA, the CDR3 is TGCGCCAGCAGTTTTGTGCGGATTAATTCACCCCTCCACTTT. Amino acid sequence: CASSFVRINSPLHF.

This clonotype has a handful of counts. The J gene is TRBJ2-1, the V gene TRBV30; no clear D. Germline lookup yields CDR1 GTSNPN and CDR2 SVGIG (reference sequence). This CDR3 comprises 15 residues. V lost 5 bases and J lost 0, with 14 bases in between. In DNA, the CDR3 is TGTGCCTGGCTTCCCCAAGCCAGCTCCTACAATGAGCAGTTCTTC. Translation: CAWLPQASSYNEQFF.

J is TRBJ2-5 and V is TRBV7-2; 7 bases agree with TRBD2. The germline V gene has CDR1 SGHTA and CDR2 FQGNSA. This CDR3 comprises 17 residues. V lost 3 bases to trimming and J lost 0 bases; unmatched junction nucleotides: 10. Written as DNA, the CDR3 is TGTGCCAGCAGCTTGGCCCTCCGGGGGGAGTACCAAGAGACCCAGTACTTC. It translates to CASSLALRGEYQETQYF.

This clonotype was counted between two and nine times. The chain recombines TRBV4-1 with TRBJ2-2; tentative D call: TRBD2 (5 bases). Deletions cut 3 bases from V and 0 bases from J, with 14 bases between. The CDR3 spans 17 residues. Germline-derived CDR1 and CDR2 are MGHRA and YSYEKL. The CDR3: CASSQQDLVANTGELFF. The CDR3 DNA follows: TGCGCCAGCAGCCAGCAGGACTTGGTTGCGAACACCGGGGAGCTGTTTTTT.

This clonotype was seen a handful of times. V is TRBV6-5 and J is TRBJ2-3; 10 nucleotides line up with TRBD1. V gave up 5 bases and J gave up 0 bases; unmatched junction bases: 2. The germline gives CDR1 MNHEY, CDR2 SVGAGI. This CDR3 has 15 amino acids. Here the CDR3 reads CASSGTGVSTDTQYF. Here the CDR3 DNA reads TGTGCCAGCAGTGGGACAGGGGTTAGCACAGATACGCAGTATTTT.

In the case of this clonotype: A junction boundary mismatches the germline segment, possibly from a read error. CDR3 residues: CASSLTGTAGGVSDTQYF. For the CDR3, the DNA is TGTGCCAGCAGCCTAACAGGGACAGCGGGGGGGGTTTCAGATACGCAGTATTTT. The V and J genes are TRBV7-3 and TRBJ2-3; 10 bases are shared with TRBD2. There are 18 residues in the CDR3. The germline V gene has CDR1 SGHTA and CDR2 FQGTGA.

At least ten counts were recorded for this clonotype. The chain is built from TRBV6-2 or TRBV6-3 and TRBJ2-3, with 10 bases identical to TRBD1. The germline V gene has CDR1 MNHEY and CDR2 SVGEGT. CDR3 length: 14 amino acids. V dropped 10 bases and J dropped 3; count of bases not matched to a gene: 7. The CDR3 DNA reads TGTGCCACCACGACAGGGGGCATGACAGATACGCAGTATTTT. Its translation: CATTTGGMTDTQYF.

J is TRBJ2-5 and V is TRBV28, with D perhaps matching TRBD2 (5 bases). The CDR3 spans 13 residues. Germline-derived CDR1 and CDR2 are MDHEN and SYDVKM. V lost 5 bases and J lost 5, with 12 bases in between. CDR3 in amino acids: CASSPGIPETQYF. DNA of the CDR3: TGTGCCAGCAGTCCGGGAATTCCGGAGACCCAGTACTTC. The full variable domain, completed using reference TRBV28 and TRBJ2-5, is DVKVTQSSRYLVKRTGEKVFLECVQDMDHENMFWYRQDPGLGLRLIYFSYDVKMKEKGDIPEGYSVSREKKERFSLILESASTNQTSMYLCASSPGIPETQYFGPGTRLLVL.

V gene TRBV20-1 combines with J gene TRBJ2-5, with 14 bases that match TRBD2. J lost 3 bases, V lost 3 bases, and 3 bases had no gene match. The CDR3 consists of 15 residues. The V gene's germline CDR1 is DFQATT and CDR2 SNEGSKA (reference sequence). CDR3 in amino acids: CSASTGLAGEETQYF. CDR3 DNA sequence: TGCAGTGCTAGCACGGGACTAGCGGGGGAAGAGACCCAGTACTTC.

This clonotype was seen only a few times. The V gene is TRBV11-2, the J gene TRBJ2-6; tentatively, D is TRBD2 (6 bases). The V gene's germline CDR1 is SGHAT and CDR2 FQNNGV. CDR3 length: 10 amino acids. Trimming cost V 6 bases and J 12 bases, with 6 bases left between them. The CDR3 loop reads CASRGGVLTF. Here the CDR3 DNA reads TGTGCCAGCAGGGGGGGCGTCCTGACTTTC.

This clonotype was recorded many times. V gene TRBV5-1 combines with J gene TRBJ1-5, with D maybe TRBD1 (6 bases). Germline V gene lookup returns CDR1 SGHRS and CDR2 YFSETQ. The CDR3 has 13 amino acids. V lost 3 bases, J lost 5 bases, and 9 bases lay in between. The CDR3 loop is CASSSDSHQPQHF. CDR3 nucleotide sequence: TGCGCCAGCAGCTCGGACAGCCATCAGCCCCAGCATTTT.

Ten or more counts support this clonotype. A junction boundary mismatches the germline segment, possibly from a read error. For the CDR3, the DNA is TGCGCCAGCAGCTTAACAGGGAGCACCGGGGAGCTGTTTTTT. Amino acids: CASSLTGSTGELFF. V and J are TRBV7-6 and TRBJ2-2; D is possibly TRBD1 (6 bases). The CDR3 sequence is 14 residues long. Germline loops: CDR1 SGHVS, CDR2 FNYEAQ.

The chain uses TRBV12-3 or TRBV12-4 and TRBJ1-3, with D maybe TRBD1 (5 bases). Trimming pared 3 bases from V and 0 bases from J, leaving 15 bases between. The CDR3 has 17 residues. CDR3 region: CASSFTVQGLSGNTIYF. The CDR3 DNA is TGTGCCAGCAGTTTTACCGTGCAGGGCCTCTCTGGAAACACCATATATTTT.

The chain recombines TRBV6-5 with TRBJ2-1; TRBD2 agrees at 10 bases. The germline gives CDR1 MNHEY, CDR2 SVGAGI. V shed 6 bases, J shed 8 bases, and the junction held 13 bases outside the gene matches. The CDR3 contains 16 residues. CDR3 bases: TGTGCCAGCAGCCATCTAGCGGGGGACTTAATCTATGAGCAGTTCTTC. Translated: CASSHLAGDLIYEQFF.